The TCR beta chain described here comes from a study of T cells in Graves' hyperthyroidism and ophthalmopathy. At the level of the study: Blood was drawn when the patient was first diagnosed and still untreated. Study-wide results and limits: Most clonotypes expanded in thyroid above 0.001 were likewise present in blood.

RNA transcripts provided the source from which TCR beta CDR3 regions were amplified. Primed by the HTBI set, a first-round RT-PCR was run on the TCR CDR3. TCRdb itself ran the multiplex PCR reads through MiXCR, one entry per CDR3 protein. This table holds 620,000 or so distinct CDR3 sequences, 14% found once. This clonotype has a handful of counts. Its antigen is as yet unknown. Ophthalmopathy patients had moderate-to-severe active disease, CAS ≥3, NOSPECS ≥4, and disease duration under 3 months. The source is a woman in her 50s with Graves' ophthalmopathy. The sample comprised blood.

The CDR3 DNA is TGTGCCAGCAACAAAGGACAGGGGACTAGTTCACCCCTCCACTTT. Its translation: CASNKGQGTSSPLHF. The rearrangement links TRBV9 to TRBJ1-6; 9 bases match TRBD1. With 6 bases clipped from V and 9 bases from J, the junction kept 10 bases outside the gene matches. The CDR3 spans 15 residues. Looked up from germline, CDR1 is SGDLS and CDR2 is YYNGEE.